These 11 T cell receptor beta chains came from one sample sequenced in a study of CD8+CD57+ T cells in acquired aplastic anemia. It was genomic DNA that served as the template for profiling TCR beta VDJ and CDR3. TCRdb reprocessed the reads via MiXCR and lists one record per CDR3 protein. The sample shows hundreds of thousands of distinct CDR3 sequences, 55% to 75% of them seen only once. Specimen: sorted CD4+, CD8+, or CD8+CD57+ T cells (not recorded which) from PBMCs. The receptors were sampled from a human donor in good health, serving as a control.

Regarding this clonotype: The junction shows a germline mismatch at one end, possibly a read error. V gene TRBV9 combines with J gene TRBJ1-1; 9 bases line up with TRBD1. This CDR3 is built from 15 residues. CDR1 is SGDLS, CDR2 YYNGEE, per germline. CDR3 sequence (DNA): TGTGCCAGCAGCCTAGAGCTGACAGGGGGAACTGCAGCTTTCTTT. Its translation: CASSLELTGGTAAFF.

This clonotype turned up a few times. The genes are TRBV6-1 and TRBJ1-2, with D tentatively TRBD1 (5 bases). This CDR3 comprises 14 residues. From germline, CDR1 is MNHNS and CDR2 SASEGT. Trimming left V 0 bases short and J 8 bases short, with 13 bases between. In DNA form, the CDR3 reads TGTGCCAGCAGTGAAGCGTCGGGGACCGAAGGCTACACCTTC. Protein product: CASSEASGTEGYTF.

The chain is built from TRBV20-1 and TRBJ2-7; 7 bases are shared with TRBD1. CDR1 and CDR2 (germline): DFQATT, SNEGSKA (reference sequence). This CDR3 region has 13 residues. With 3 bases clipped from V and 2 bases from J, the junction kept 4 bases outside the gene matches. The CDR3 loop reads CSASGGQTYEQYF. The CDR3 DNA is TGCAGTGCTAGTGGGGGACAGACCTACGAGCAGTACTTC.

Comment on this clonotype: One end of the junction fails to match germline, which may point to a read error. The chain employs TRBV7-2 and TRBJ2-2; D may be TRBD2 (5 bases). The CDR3 is made up of 14 amino acids. Germline V gene lookup returns CDR1 SGHTA and CDR2 FQGNSA. CDR3 DNA: TGTGCCAGCAGCTTGAGGGTTGGCGCCGGGGAGATGTTTTTT. This codes for CASSLRVGAGEMFF.

There are many counts of this clonotype. The CDR3 loop reads CATSRDRGWSNYGYTF. CDR3 in DNA: TGTGCCACCAGCAGAGATAGGGGCTGGTCTAACTATGGCTACACCTTC. The chain is built from TRBV15 and TRBJ1-2; tentatively, D is TRBD1 (5 bases). V was trimmed by 0 bases and J by 0 bases, leaving 11 bases between them. Germline assignment: CDR1 LNHNV and CDR2 YYDKDF (reference sequence). The CDR3 contains 16 residues.

The V call is TRBV20-1, the J call TRBJ1-1; D is undetermined. V was cut by 0 bases and J by 3 bases, with 14 bases left in between. The length of the CDR3 is 15 residues. Germline V gives CDR1 DFQATT, CDR2 SNEGSKA (reference sequence). This CDR3 is CSARDRSGIDTEAFF. CDR3 coding DNA: TGCAGTGCTAGAGATCGTTCGGGGATCGACACTGAAGCTTTCTTT.

The genes are TRBV20-1 and TRBJ1-4; D is uncertain. V was shortened by 7 bases and J by 7 bases, with 16 bases between the two germline ends. In germline, CDR1 is DFQATT, CDR2 SNEGSKA (reference sequence). The CDR3 consists of 13 residues. Here the CDR3 reads CSVPRLNTEKLFF. CDR3 bases: TGCAGTGTACCACGGTTGAACACTGAAAAACTGTTTTTT.

V is TRBV11-3 and J is TRBJ2-2, with TRBD1 matching 7 bases. V gave up 4 bases and J gave up 10 bases; unmatched junction bases: 12. The germline CDR1 and CDR2 sequences are SGHNT and YENEEA. The CDR3 contains 15 residues. CDR3 in amino acids: CASSSGTAWVEELFF. In nucleotides, the CDR3 is TGTGCCAGCAGCTCCGGGACAGCCTGGGTAGAGGAGCTGTTTTTT.

As regards this clonotype: No DNA is shown, since the ends of the CDR3 on it are uncertain; the CDR3 is the one TCRdb lists. The chain recombines TRBV9 with TRBJ1-3. The CDR3 has 15 amino acids, counting both end residues. The germline V gene has CDR1 SGDLS and CDR2 YYNGEE. CDR3: CASSAKTYGYTFVYF.

This clonotype has just one count. The chain is built from TRBV20-1 and TRBJ1-1, with 9 bases that match TRBD1. The CDR3 is 14 residues long. The germline V gene has CDR1 DFQATT and CDR2 SNEGSKA (reference sequence). Trimming at V came to 4 bases and at J to 4 bases, leaving 7 bases not matched to a gene. For the CDR3, the DNA is TGCAGTGCTACCTCCCGGGACAGGGTCACTGAAGCTTTCTTT. This codes for CSATSRDRVTEAFF.

The chain combines TRBV20-1 with TRBJ1-1, with 7 bases aligning to TRBD1. The CDR3 loop spans 14 amino acids. CDR1 DFQATT and CDR2 SNEGSKA come from the germline V gene (reference sequence). For the CDR3, the DNA is TGCAGCGTCTCAGACAGGGTGGACTATGCTGAAGCTTTCTTT. Its translation: CSVSDRVDYAEAFF.